This T cell receptor (beta chain) was sequenced for a study of PD-L1 blockade in urothelial cancer. Documented time point: pretreatment peripheral blood. Patients had locally advanced or metastatic urothelial carcinoma. Generated by immunoSEQ multiplex PCR, the TCRdb table keeps only in-frame clones and is missing some. The sample includes roughly 39,000 clones, roughly nine tenths of them seen just once. V was clipped by 7 bases and J by 4 bases, with 20 bases between them. Germline CDR1 and CDR2: MDHEN and SYDVKM. The CDR3 sequence is 15 residues long. This receptor was taken from a woman aged 60-75 years with urothelial cancer. The chain carries TRBV28 and TRBJ2-7; maybe TRBD2 (7 bases). This specimen was PBMCs, taken around atezolizumab (anti-PD-L1) treatment. The CDR3 protein is CASTEGGNHQYEQYF. The DNA for the CDR3 is TGTGCCAGCACTGAGGGGGGGAACCATCAGTACGAGCAGTACTTC.